The 11 T cell receptor beta chains reported below all come from one sample, sequenced in a study of blood T cells in healthy people across ages. Next came a second PCR, run for about 6 to 11 cycles, which used a sample-barcoded 5' primer along with a J-beta primer mix. TCRdb passed the 5' RACE reads through MiXCR, listing each CDR3 protein once. Among 1.5 million to 2 million distinct CDR3 sequences listed, about 49% were seen once. The sample consisted of blood. The receptors shown here come from a woman aged 40 to 50 in good health.

The rearrangement uses TRBV4-1 and TRBJ2-1; 9 positions agree with TRBD2. The J call is in doubt because the DNA end fits TRBJ2-7 better. This CDR3 is built from 16 residues. Per germline, CDR1 MGHRA and CDR2 YSYEKL. Written as DNA, the CDR3 is TGCGCCAGCAGCCAAGTGACGGCGGGGGGGTACAATGAGCAGTACTTC. Translation: CASSQVTAGGYNEQYF.

In its sample, this clonotype was seen a few times. The CDR3 protein is CASRVNTDTQYF. As DNA, the CDR3 is TGTGCCAGCCGGGTCAACACAGATACGCAGTATTTT. The V call is TRBV7-2, the J call TRBJ2-3; D not resolved. The V and J ends lost 8 bases and 2 bases respectively, with 8 bases between them. Germline lookup yields CDR1 SGHTA and CDR2 FQGNSA. This CDR3 spans 12 amino acids.

The count of this clonotype is one. V and J are TRBV3-2 and TRBJ2-5; no check of the table's D call, TRBD1, against the DNA was made. TRBV3-2 is termed a pseudogene. The CDR3 loop spans 10 amino acids. The CDR3: CEGQQETQYF. The CDR3 DNA sequence: TGTGAAGGACAGCAAGAGACCCAGTACTTC.

This clonotype has a handful of counts. The chain carries TRBV20-1 and TRBJ1-5; 9 positions agree with TRBD1. This CDR3 region has 20 residues. Germline CDR1 reads DFQATT; CDR2 reads SNEGSKA (reference sequence). Trimming at V came to 5 bases and at J to 1 base, leaving 21 bases not matched to a gene. In DNA, the CDR3 is TGCAGTGCTGCTAAGCATCATCCGGGACAGGGCTCCGCGAGCAATCAGCCCCAGCATTTT. Encoded protein: CSAAKHHPGQGSASNQPQHF.

This clonotype was seen at least ten times. The chain is built from TRBV5-1 and TRBJ1-2; D gene ambiguous. The germline V and J ends were trimmed by 0 bases and 4 bases, with 7 bases remaining between them. Germline V gene sequence: CDR1 SGHRS, CDR2 YFSETQ. The CDR3 spans 13 residues. The CDR3 DNA is TGCGCCAGCAGCTTGGCAGTGGGCTATGGCTACACCTTC. Protein product: CASSLAVGYGYTF.

The chain is built from TRBV7-2 and TRBJ1-2; TRBD1 matches 7 bases. The CDR3 extends over 15 amino acids. J gave up 6 bases and V 2 bases, and 9 bases lay outside the gene matches. Per germline, CDR1 SGHTA and CDR2 FQGNSA. CDR3: CASSLRRGLKDGYTF. In DNA, the CDR3 is TGTGCCAGCAGCTTAAGGAGGGGGCTTAAGGATGGCTACACCTTC.

This chain connects TRBV12-3 or TRBV12-4 to TRBJ2-6, with D possibly TRBD2 on 5 matching bases. The CDR3 runs 16 residues. V gave up 8 bases and J gave up 1 base, with 15 bases separating them. CDR3 nucleotide sequence: TGTGCCAGCCGCCTTCGGGGAGCGTCTGGGGCCAACGTCCTGACTTTC. Protein: CASRLRGASGANVLTF.

This clonotype was counted a few times. This rearrangement joins TRBV7-8 to TRBJ1-2; D gene uncertain. Germline V gene sequence: CDR1 SGHVS, CDR2 FQNEAQ. This CDR3 has 13 residues. Trimming took 1 base from V and 8 from J, leaving 11 bases between them. The CDR3 region is CASSLDGGKGYTF. The CDR3 DNA follows: TGTGCCAGCAGCTTAGATGGTGGGAAAGGCTACACCTTC.

This sequence joins TRBV20-1 and TRBJ2-1; 7 nucleotides line up with TRBD1. The tail of the sequence fits TRBJ2-7 better, so the J call may be wrong. Germline V gene data show CDR1 as DFQATT and CDR2 as SNEGSKA (reference sequence). This CDR3 has 14 amino acids. This chain's CDR3 is CRALRGRLYNEQYF. CDR3 DNA sequence: TGCAGGGCCCTAAGGGGGCGCCTCTACAATGAGCAGTACTTC.

The chain has TRBV20-1 and TRBJ1-2; D uncertain. CDR1 is DFQATT, CDR2 SNEGSKA, per germline (reference sequence). The CDR3 loop spans 15 amino acids. V was pared by 0 bases and J by 8 bases, with 19 bases between. CDR3 region: CSARDLRDGLGGYTF. As DNA, the CDR3 is TGCAGTGCTAGAGATCTCAGAGACGGACTGGGAGGCTACACCTTC.

This clonotype appeared a single time. The chain combines TRBV7-2 with TRBJ1-1; D is possibly TRBD1 (6 bases). Germline CDR1 is SGHTA and CDR2 is FQGNSA. There are 14 residues in the CDR3. Deletions cut 1 base from V and 5 bases from J, with 11 bases between. CDR3 nucleotide sequence: TGTGCCAGCAGCTTAGTAGCAAGGGGGACTGAAGCTTTCTTT. Its translation: CASSLVARGTEAFF.